The source of this TCR beta chain is a study of regulatory T cells in long-lasting Graves disease. TCR beta libraries were built with iRepertoire HTBI primers and Arm-PCR of CDR3 regions. Authors' data handling: The identification of approximately 62 TRBV and approximately 15 TRBJ segments was made across samples. MiXCR, applied by TCRdb to the multiplex PCR reads, yields one record per CDR3 protein. The V and J calls come from TCRdb's annotation, not from the publication. The repertoire holds about 450,000 distinct CDR3 sequences, with about 14% as singletons. Time point defined: newly diagnosed GD, antithyroid drugs for less than 3 months. The TCR library used RNA extracted from PBMCs. EDTA tubes collected nine milliliters of peripheral blood. Broader study findings: There were preferences for TRBV28, TRBJ1-2 and TRBJ2-5 in persistent disease. Relative to new patients (roughly 950), persistent patients exhibited greater sharing of public clonotypes (around 3,000).

This clonotype was seen repeatedly, ten times or more. Its target is not known. The CDR3 totals 14 residues. Germline loops: CDR1 KGHSH, CDR2 LQKENI. Trimming left V 3 bases short and J 1 base short, with 9 bases between. The sample was also reused in another study, on T cells in Graves' hyperthyroidism and ophthalmopathy.

The source material was peripheral blood mononuclear cells (PBMCs), sampled at new diagnosis, from a patient treated with antithyroid drugs. The sequence was obtained from a woman between 50 and 59 years old with Graves disease. J is TRBJ1-1 and V is TRBV18; D is possibly TRBD1 (6 bases). The chain's CDR3 is CASSPMTGNTEAFF. The CDR3, as DNA: TGTGCCAGCTCACCTATGACAGGGAACACTGAAGCTTTCTTT.